The 23 T cell receptor beta chains given below trace back to one sample, sequenced in a study of shared clonotypes between healthy human individuals. Assay used: immunoSEQ multiplex PCR; TCRdb lists only in-frame clones, some missing. In the table there are about 2.3 million clones, about 90% of which are singletons. Sequenced: naive CD4+ T cells from PBMCs. Subset described: CD45RA+ positively selected. Source of these receptors: a man between 18 and 35 years old in good health. Some clones in this sample may be carry-over from other donors' samples.

This chain joins TRBV10-3 and TRBJ2-2; 12 bases align to TRBD1. V trimming: 6 bases; J trimming: 2 bases; junction bases outside the gene matches: 19. The CDR3 runs to 21 residues. CDR1 and CDR2 from the germline V gene are ENHRY and SYGVKD. The CDR3 protein is CAIRGRVGDRGPQNNTGELFF. The CDR3 DNA reads as TGTGCCATCAGGGGACGAGTCGGGGACAGGGGGCCCCAAAATAACACCGGGGAGCTGTTTTTT.

This clone showed up just once. The chain has TRBV18 and TRBJ2-6, with 7 positions matching TRBD1. Germline V gene data show CDR1 as KGHSH and CDR2 as LQKENI. V dropped 1 base and J dropped 0; count of bases not matched to a gene: 3. The CDR3 loop spans 17 amino acids. This chain's CDR3 is CASSPQGATSGANVLTF. Here the CDR3 DNA reads TGTGCCAGCTCACCACAGGGGGCAACCTCTGGGGCCAACGTCCTGACTTTC.

The rearrangement links TRBV7-3 to TRBJ2-3, with 7 bases identical to TRBD2. Germline V gene lookup returns CDR1 SGHTA and CDR2 FQGTGA. The CDR3 is made up of 16 amino acids. With 4 bases clipped from V and 5 bases from J, the junction kept 12 bases outside the gene matches. In DNA, the CDR3 is TGTGCCAGCAGCTCACATAGCGGGTCGGGCCTAGATACGCAGTATTTT. This translates into CASSSHSGSGLDTQYF.

This rearrangement joins TRBV10-3 to TRBJ2-3, with D perhaps assigned TRBD1 or TRBD2 (6 bases each). This CDR3 region has 14 residues. V lost 11 bases to trimming and J lost 4 bases, with 19 bases between them. Germline V gene lookup returns CDR1 ENHRY and CDR2 SYGVKD. The CDR3 region is CAGRAGQMPDTQYF. In DNA, the CDR3 is TGTGCCGGCAGGGCGGGACAAATGCCAGATACGCAGTATTTT.

Concerning this clone: Other DNA sequences in the same sample also yield this CDR3. The chain links TRBV5-4 to TRBJ1-5, with a weak D call TRBD1 (5 bases). There are 13 residues in the CDR3. V lost 3 bases, J lost 4 bases, and 8 bases lay in between. Germline V gives CDR1 SGHNT, CDR2 YYREEE (reference sequence). The CDR3 sequence: CASSSGANQPQHF. CDR3 sequence (DNA): TGTGCCAGCAGCTCCGGGGCTAATCAGCCCCAGCATTTT. The full variable domain, with the rest looked up from reference TRBV5-4 and TRBJ1-5, is ETGVTQSPTHLIKTRGQQVTLRCSSQSGHNTVSWYQQALGQGPQFIFQYYREEENGRGNFPPRFSGLQFPNYSSELNVNALELDDSALYLCASSSGANQPQHFGDGTRLSIL.

The V gene is TRBV5-1, the J gene TRBJ2-3; TRBD2 matches at 10 bases. This CDR3 spans 19 amino acids. V shed 4 bases and J 0 bases; nucleotides not matched to a gene: 14. The germline CDR1 and CDR2 sequences are SGHRS and YFSETQ. The CDR3 DNA reads as TGCGCCAGCAGCATCTCTACCCTAGCGGGGGTCCTTAGCACAGATACGCAGTATTTT. This translates into CASSISTLAGVLSTDTQYF.

The J gene is TRBJ2-5, the V gene TRBV4-1; TRBD1 or TRBD2 may be the D gene (7 bases each). V lost 1 base and J lost 5, with 20 bases in between. The CDR3 runs 17 residues. Germline CDR1 MGHRA, CDR2 YSYEKL. CDR3 amino acids: CASSQVGEGAVRETQYF. CDR3 bases: TGCGCCAGCAGCCAAGTGGGGGAGGGGGCGGTTCGGGAGACCCAGTACTTC.

V usage is TRBV2 and J usage is TRBJ2-1, with a possible D match to TRBD1 (6 bases). CDR3 length: 14 amino acids. V lost 6 bases, J lost 4 bases, and 13 bases lay in between. Germline-derived CDR1 and CDR2 are SNHLY and FYNNEI. CDR3 nucleotide sequence: TGTGCCAGCAGCCTGGGGGCGGCTTACAATGAGCAGTTCTTC. Protein: CASSLGAAYNEQFF.

The chain combines TRBV5-1 with TRBJ1-4, with 7 bases matching TRBD1. Looked up from germline, CDR1 is SGHRS and CDR2 is YFSETQ. Germline trimming cut 3 bases from V and 5 bases from J; bases unmatched to any gene: 10. The CDR3 has 16 amino acids. CDR3 nucleotide sequence: TGCGCCAGCAGCTCAGTCCCCGGGACAGAAAATGAAAAACTGTTTTTT. Its protein is CASSSVPGTENEKLFF.

V gene TRBV28 combines with J gene TRBJ2-7, with a tentative D call TRBD1 (5 bases). Germline loops: CDR1 MDHEN, CDR2 SYDVKM. The CDR3 runs 14 residues. Trimming removed 7 bases from V and 3 bases from J, with 16 bases in between. CDR3 region: CASNTRTTYYEQYF. The CDR3 DNA reads TGTGCCAGCAATACACGGACAACCTACTACGAGCAGTACTTC.

The chain combines TRBV18 with TRBJ1-1; D may be TRBD1 (5 bases). In germline, CDR1 is KGHSH, CDR2 LQKENI. The CDR3 consists of 15 residues. Trimming took 2 bases from V and 4 from J, leaving 14 bases between them. CDR3 in DNA: TGTGCCAGCTCACCATGGAGGGGCGGGAGCACTGAAGCTTTCTTT. Its translation: CASSPWRGGSTEAFF.

The chain joins TRBV28 to TRBJ2-6; TRBD1 matches at 7 bases. The CDR3 runs to 18 residues. CDR1 MDHEN and CDR2 SYDVKM come from the germline V gene. V was clipped by 6 bases and J by 6 bases; unmatched bases: 17. The CDR3 DNA is TGTGCCAGCAGGCCCACCGGGACAGCCTTTTACGAGGCCAACGTCCTGACTTTC. Its protein is CASRPTGTAFYEANVLTF.

The rearrangement links TRBV11-3 to TRBJ2-7; 9 nucleotides line up with TRBD2. The CDR3 totals 15 residues. Germline CDR1 SGHNT, CDR2 YENEEA. V was pared by 5 bases and J by 5 bases, with 10 bases of the junction left unmatched. CDR3 DNA sequence: TGTGCCAGCAGCACAGCTAGCGGGAAGATTAACGAGCAGTACTTC. The encoded protein is CASSTASGKINEQYF.

The rearrangement links TRBV7-2 to TRBJ2-2, with D possibly matching TRBD1 (5 bases). Germline-derived CDR1 and CDR2 are SGHTA and FQGNSA. This CDR3 has 14 amino acids. Trimming took 4 bases from V and 6 from J, leaving 12 bases between them. In DNA form, the CDR3 reads TGTGCCAGCAGCTCCAGGGTGAGATCCGGGGAGCTGTTTTTT. Residues: CASSSRVRSGELFF.

In its sample, this clone was seen once. Other DNA sequences in the sample encode the same CDR3. This chain connects TRBV6-5 to TRBJ1-1; 7 positions agree with TRBD1. Germline V gene lookup returns CDR1 MNHEY and CDR2 SVGAGI. There are 14 residues in the CDR3. The ends lost 2 bases at V and 1 base at J; junction bases unmatched: 1. CDR3 DNA sequence: TGTGCCAGCAGTTACCGGACAGGGAACACTGAAGCTTTCTTT. Residues: CASSYRTGNTEAFF.

V is TRBV21-1 and J is TRBJ1-5; the table's D call TRBD1 went unverified against the DNA. TRBV21-1 is a recognized pseudogene. This CDR3 has 16 residues. CDR3 in amino acids: CASSNKGALGNQPQHF. The CDR3 nucleotides read TGTGCCAGCAGCAATAAGGGGGCCCTCGGCAATCAGCCCCAGCATTTT.

V and J are TRBV10-3 and TRBJ2-1; 8 nucleotides line up with TRBD1. Germline CDR1 reads ENHRY; CDR2 reads SYGVKD. There are 14 residues in the CDR3. Trimming at V came to 6 bases and at J to 6 bases, leaving 7 bases not matched to a gene. DNA for the CDR3: TGTGCCATCAGCCCTGGACAGGGTATCAATGAGCAGTTCTTC. Amino acids: CAISPGQGINEQFF.

V usage is TRBV7-8 and J usage is TRBJ1-4, with TRBD1 identical over 11 bases. Per germline, CDR1 SGHVS and CDR2 FQNEAQ. The CDR3 runs to 15 residues. Trimming at V came to 4 bases and at J to 6 bases, leaving 4 bases not matched to a gene. The CDR3 region is CASSWPGQGDEKLFF. CDR3 sequence (DNA): TGTGCCAGCAGCTGGCCGGGACAGGGGGATGAAAAACTGTTTTTT.

The chain links TRBV30 to TRBJ2-6; D might be TRBD1 or TRBD2, each matching 5 bases. Germline V lookup: CDR1 GTSNPN, CDR2 SVGIG (reference sequence). Trimming pared 3 bases from V and 3 bases from J, leaving 9 bases between. CDR3 length: 14 residues. This chain's CDR3 is CAWRAGSGANVLTF. The CDR3 bases are TGTGCCTGGAGAGCAGGGAGTGGGGCCAACGTCCTGACTTTC.

The chain is built from TRBV11-2 and TRBJ2-5; a possible D gene is TRBD1 (6 bases). The ends were cut back, 1 base at V and 2 bases at J, with 14 bases in the middle. CDR3 length equals 16 residues. Germline V gene sequence: CDR1 SGHAT, CDR2 FQNNGV. The CDR3 loop is CASSLGTVNLQETQYF. CDR3 DNA: TGTGCCAGCAGCTTAGGGACAGTGAACCTTCAAGAGACCCAGTACTTC. The full variable domain, in which reference TRBV11-2 and TRBJ2-5 provide the parts outside the CDR3, is EAGVAQSPRYKIIEKRQSVAFWCNPISGHATLYWYQQILGQGPKLLIQFQNNGVVDDSQLPKDRFSAERLKGVDSTLKIQPAKLEDSAVYLCASSLGTVNLQETQYFGPGTRLLVL.

V and J are TRBV5-4 and TRBJ2-1, with TRBD1 identical over 8 bases. This CDR3 comprises 15 residues. Germline V gene lookup returns CDR1 SGHNT and CDR2 YYREEE (reference sequence). J lost 2 bases, V lost 2 bases, and 3 bases had no gene match. CDR3 sequence (DNA): TGTGCCAGCAGCTTCCCGGGACAGGCCTACAATGAGCAGTTCTTC. It codes for CASSFPGQAYNEQFF.

This clone was recorded a few times. The V call is TRBV28, the J call TRBJ1-1, with a tentative D call TRBD1 (5 bases). The CDR3 is 13 residues long. The V end lost 3 bases, the J end lost 4 bases, and 9 bases lay between the germline ends. Germline V CDR1 and CDR2: MDHEN, SYDVKM. CDR3 bases: TGTGCCAGCAGTTTCGTCGGGGCCACTGAAGCTTTCTTT. Its protein product is CASSFVGATEAFF.

The chain recombines TRBV5-1 with TRBJ2-2; TRBD2 aligns across 12 bases. The CDR3 consists of 17 residues. The germline CDR1 and CDR2 sequences are SGHRS and YFSETQ. V gave up 0 bases and J gave up 4 bases; unmatched junction bases: 4. CDR3 region: CASSLGLAGVSTGELFF. The CDR3 DNA reads as TGCGCCAGCAGCTTGGGACTAGCGGGAGTAAGCACCGGGGAGCTGTTTTTT.